A single sample is the source of the 6 T cell receptor beta chains below, sequenced in a study of radiation and T cells in renal cell carcinoma. The sample's time point: blood 4 weeks post-SBRT, at nephrectomy. The treatment was: 15 Gy SBRT to primary tumor, nephrectomy 4 weeks later. Generated by immunoSEQ multiplex PCR, the TCRdb table keeps only in-frame clones and is missing some. The sample records around 64,000 clones, about 74% being singletons. The sequencing here drew on blood, taken from a patient whose treatment included radiotherapy and nephrectomy. The source of these receptors is a man aged 60 to 75 with renal cell carcinoma.

The CDR3 nucleotides read TGCGCCAGCACCGAGGACAGCTTTGGAAATCAGCCCCAGCATTTT. It yields the protein CASTEDSFGNQPQHF. The V and J genes are TRBV10-2 and TRBJ1-5; D may be TRBD1 (6 bases). CDR1 and CDR2 (germline): WSHSY, SAAADI. CDR3 length: 15 residues. Trimming left V 7 bases short and J 4 bases short, with 17 bases between.

The chain uses TRBV7-9 and TRBJ1-1; the D gene is possibly TRBD1 (6 bases). CDR3 length: 12 residues. V lost 4 bases and J 7 bases, leaving 10 bases between the germline ends. Germline loops: CDR1 SEHNR, CDR2 FQNEAQ (reference sequence). The CDR3 DNA is TGTGCCAGCAGCTATATAGGGGGTGAAGCTTTCTTT. This codes for CASSYIGGEAFF.

The CDR3 here is CASTLNRGGYGYTF. CDR3 nucleotide sequence: TGTGCCAGCACCCTAAATCGGGGTGGGTATGGCTACACCTTC. This chain connects TRBV6-5 to TRBJ1-2; unclear D gene. Germline CDR1 and CDR2: MNHEY and SVGAGI. V dropped 7 bases and J dropped 5 bases, with 17 bases sitting between them. CDR3 size: 14 residues.

This rearrangement joins TRBV19 to TRBJ2-2, with TRBD2 identical over 9 bases. CDR1 and CDR2 from the germline V gene are LNHDA and SQIVND (reference sequence). Unmatched junction bases numbered 19, after V lost 3 bases and J lost 5 bases. The CDR3 runs to 20 residues. The CDR3 DNA reads as TGTGCCAGTAGTATCCCCCACTATTCCCCTAGCGGGGATGGAACCGGGGAGCTGTTTTTT. The encoded protein is CASSIPHYSPSGDGTGELFF.

The V and J genes are TRBV5-1 and TRBJ2-7; no clear D. This CDR3 contains 15 residues. V was pared by 2 bases and J by 5 bases, with 17 bases between. Germline CDR1 and CDR2: SGHRS and YFSETQ. As DNA, the CDR3 is TGCGCCAGCAGCTTAGGTGGACGGTACACCGACGAGCAGTACTTC. Residues: CASSLGGRYTDEQYF.

CDR3 residues: CASSELLAGVREQYV. DNA for the CDR3: TGTGCCAGCAGTGAGTTGTTAGCGGGAGTACGGGAGCAGTACGTC. This chain uses TRBV6-1 with TRBJ2-7, with 9 bases lining up with TRBD2. In germline, CDR1 is MNHNS, CDR2 SASEGT. This CDR3 spans 15 amino acids. V shed 3 bases and J 7 bases; nucleotides not matched to a gene: 10.